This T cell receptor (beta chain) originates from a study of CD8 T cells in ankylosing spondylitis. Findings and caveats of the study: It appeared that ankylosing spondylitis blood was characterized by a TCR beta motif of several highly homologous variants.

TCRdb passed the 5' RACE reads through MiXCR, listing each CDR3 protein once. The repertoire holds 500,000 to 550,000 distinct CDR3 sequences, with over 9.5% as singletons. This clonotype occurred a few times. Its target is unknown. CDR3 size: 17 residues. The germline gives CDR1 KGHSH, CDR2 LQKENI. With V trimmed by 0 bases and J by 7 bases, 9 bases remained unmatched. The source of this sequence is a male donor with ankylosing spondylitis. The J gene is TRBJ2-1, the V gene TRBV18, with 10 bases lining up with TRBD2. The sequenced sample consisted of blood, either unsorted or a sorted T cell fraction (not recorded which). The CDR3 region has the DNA TGTGCCAGCTCACCACCGTCCCTAGCGGGAGTGAGGAATGAGCAGTTCTTC. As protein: CASSPPSLAGVRNEQFF.